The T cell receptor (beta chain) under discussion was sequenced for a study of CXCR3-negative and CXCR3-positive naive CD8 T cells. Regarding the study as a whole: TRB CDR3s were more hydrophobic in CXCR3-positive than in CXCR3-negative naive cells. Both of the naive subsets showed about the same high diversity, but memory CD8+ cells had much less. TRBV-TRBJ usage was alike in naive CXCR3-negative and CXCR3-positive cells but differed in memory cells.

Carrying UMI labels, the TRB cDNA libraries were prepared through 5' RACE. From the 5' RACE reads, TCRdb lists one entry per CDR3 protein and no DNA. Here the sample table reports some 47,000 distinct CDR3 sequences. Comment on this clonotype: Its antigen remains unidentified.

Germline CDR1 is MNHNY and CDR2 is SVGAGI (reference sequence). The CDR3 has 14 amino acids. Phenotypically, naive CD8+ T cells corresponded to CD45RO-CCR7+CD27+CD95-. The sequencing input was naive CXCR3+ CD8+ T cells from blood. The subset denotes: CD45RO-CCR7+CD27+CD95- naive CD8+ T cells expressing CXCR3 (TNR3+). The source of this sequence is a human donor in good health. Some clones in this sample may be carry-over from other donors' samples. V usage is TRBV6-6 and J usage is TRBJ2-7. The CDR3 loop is CASSYRLSSYEQYF.